The next 19 T cell receptor beta chains were all read from a single sample in a study of OX40 agonist ivuxolimab in advanced cancers. Assay: immunoSEQ multiplex PCR; the TCRdb copy retains only in-frame clones and omits some. The sample consists of roughly 46,000 clones, over 75% of them appearing once. The source material was CD4+ or CD8+ T cells sorted from blood, sampled in a trial of the OX40 agonist ivuxolimab. These TCRs come from an adult with an advanced solid tumor such as melanoma, head and neck, liver or kidney cancer.

This clone appeared a few times. J is TRBJ1-2 and V is TRBV21-1. TRBV21-1 is a pseudogene locus. The CDR3 is 17 residues long. The chain's CDR3 is CASSKIGARDLSYGYTF. Here the CDR3 DNA reads TGTGCCAGCAGCAAAATTGGCGCCAGGGACCTTAGCTATGGCTACACCTTC.

V is TRBV19 and J is TRBJ1-5, with a tentative D call TRBD1 (6 bases). Germline V gene lookup returns CDR1 LNHDA and CDR2 SQIVND (reference sequence). Trimming stripped 5 bases from V and 6 bases from J, with 20 bases between. The CDR3 is made up of 16 amino acids. CDR3 in DNA: TGTGCCAGTAGTCTCGTGGGGGGCCTCGCGGGTCAGCCCCAGCATTTT. Its translation is CASSLVGGLAGQPQHF.

As to this clone: Because the CDR3's place on the DNA is in doubt, the DNA is left out and the CDR3 is given as listed by TCRdb. At the DNA level, this CDR3 is encoded by other sequences in the same sample as well. CDR3 residues: CASGLVGQGSNQPQHF. J is TRBJ1-5 and V is TRBV12-5; the table's D gene call, TRBD1, was not cross checked with the DNA. The CDR3 sequence runs 16 residues, both termini included. Germline CDR1 and CDR2: LGHNT and FRNRAP.

V gene TRBV10-1 combines with J gene TRBJ1-4; D not resolved. The germline CDR1 and CDR2 sequences are WNHNN and SYGVQD (reference sequence). The CDR3 sequence is 12 residues long. Trimming pared 0 bases from V and 7 bases from J, leaving 3 bases between. In DNA form, the CDR3 reads TGCGCCAGCAGTGAGTCTACTGAAAAACTGTTTTTT. Protein sequence: CASSESTEKLFF.

Notes on this clone: The germline gene is not matched at one end of the junction; a read error may be the cause. The chain has TRBV7-9 and TRBJ2-7; D is uncertain. In germline, CDR1 is SEHNR, CDR2 FQNEAQ (reference sequence). The CDR3 loop spans 13 amino acids. The CDR3 reads CASSLAASHEQYF. CDR3 sequence (DNA): TGTGCCAGCAGCTTAGCAGCCTCCCACGAGCAGTACTTC. The entire variable domain, with the rest obtained from reference TRBV7-9 and TRBJ2-7, is as follows: DTGVSQNPRHKITKRGQNVTFRCDPISEHNRLYWYRQTLGQGPEFLTYFQNEAQLEKSRLLSDRFSAERPKGSFSTLEIQRTEQGDSAMYLCASSLAASHEQYFGPGTRLTVT.

This clone was counted once. This chain joins TRBV2 and TRBJ1-5; D remains unclear. Trimming removed 5 bases at V and 9 bases at J, with 14 bases between. Germline CDR1 and CDR2: SNHLY and FYNNEI. The CDR3 sequence is 13 residues long. In DNA, the CDR3 is TGTGCCAGCAGTTTCAGGATGGGTCGGCCCCAGCATTTT. The encoded protein is CASSFRMGRPQHF.

V is TRBV6-1 and J is TRBJ2-5; TRBD1 matches 7 bases. The junction had 12 bases not matched to a gene; V was cut back by 7 bases and J by 4 bases. The length of the CDR3 is 15 residues. CDR1 and CDR2 from the germline V gene are MNHNS and SASEGT. CDR3 bases: TGTGCCAGCAATAAACCGGGACAGATGGGAGAGACCCAGTACTTC. Residues: CASNKPGQMGETQYF.

This clone was seen a handful of times. The chain joins TRBV19 to TRBJ2-7, with D perhaps TRBD2 (5 bases). The V gene lost 5 bases and the J gene lost 1 base, with 12 bases spanning the gap. Germline V CDR1 and CDR2: LNHDA, SQIVND (reference sequence). The CDR3 runs to 14 residues. CDR3 sequence reads: CASSDGIGSYEQYF. The CDR3 DNA is TGTGCCAGTAGTGACGGGATAGGGTCCTACGAGCAGTACTTC. The variable domain in full, with the rest retrieved from reference TRBV19 and TRBJ2-7, is DGGITQSPKYLFRKEGQNVTLSCEQNLNHDAMYWYRQDPGQGLRLIYYSQIVNDFQKGDIAEGYSVSREKKESFPLTVTSAQKNPTAFYLCASSDGIGSYEQYFGPGTRLTVT.

V gene TRBV25-1 combines with J gene TRBJ2-2; no clear D. CDR3 length: 14 amino acids. Germline V gives CDR1 MGHDK, CDR2 SYGVNS. V dropped 6 bases and J dropped 6 bases, with 14 bases sitting between them. The CDR3 DNA follows: TGTGCCAGCAGGGGTTTATGGGGTGCCGGGGAGCTGTTTTTT. This gives the protein CASRGLWGAGELFF.

The chain links TRBV7-9 to TRBJ1-2; no definite D call. The germline CDR1 and CDR2 sequences are SEHNR and FQNEAQ (reference sequence). V was shortened by 8 bases and J by 2 bases, with 15 bases between the two germline ends. CDR3 size: 14 residues. DNA for the CDR3: TGTGCCAGCGTCAAAAATACAGTCAACTATGGCTACACCTTC. It encodes CASVKNTVNYGYTF.

The chain is built from TRBV7-6 and TRBJ2-2; D unclear. Germline loops: CDR1 SGHVS, CDR2 FNYEAQ. CDR3 length equals 15 residues. V shed 1 base and J shed 6 bases, with 12 bases lying between them. As DNA, the CDR3 is TGTGCCAGCAGCTTAGGGCTGGGGATGGCCGGGGAGCTGTTTTTT. It translates to CASSLGLGMAGELFF.

The rearrangement links TRBV6-5 to TRBJ2-1; 8 bases align to TRBD2. CDR1 is MNHEY, CDR2 SVGAGI, per germline. The CDR3 is 14 residues long. V lost 5 bases and J lost 8; bases outside the gene matches: 8. The CDR3 here is CASSPEGAGDEQFF. CDR3 coding DNA: TGTGCCAGCAGTCCAGAGGGAGCGGGGGATGAGCAGTTCTTC.

The chain recombines TRBV5-1 with TRBJ1-2; 10 bases fit TRBD1. CDR3 length: 17 residues. Germline-derived CDR1 and CDR2 are SGHRS and YFSETQ. V shed 4 bases, J shed 1 base, and the junction held 10 bases outside the gene matches. This CDR3 is CASSPIGTGENNYGYTF. The CDR3, as DNA: TGCGCCAGCAGCCCGATAGGGACAGGGGAAAATAACTATGGCTACACCTTC.

V and J are TRBV19 and TRBJ1-2; 9 nucleotides match TRBD1. Trimming at V came to 1 base and at J to 4 bases, leaving 4 bases not matched to a gene. The CDR3 is made up of 15 amino acids. Germline V gene data show CDR1 as LNHDA and CDR2 as SQIVND (reference sequence). DNA of the CDR3: TGTGCCAGTAGTATAGGGGGGACAGGGTTCTATGGCTACACCTTC. The encoded protein is CASSIGGTGFYGYTF.

The chain combines TRBV30 with TRBJ1-2; tentative D call: TRBD1 (6 bases). Between the trimmed V and J ends, which lost 2 bases and 4 bases, there was a span of 11 bases. Germline CDR1 GTSNPN, CDR2 SVGIG (reference sequence). The CDR3 has 13 amino acids. The CDR3 nucleotides are TGTGCCTGGAGTTTAGGACAGATCTATGGCTACACCTTC. Translating it yields CAWSLGQIYGYTF.

The CDR3 DNA reads TGTGCCAGCAGCAGCAGGGGGCGGGAAGAAGAGACCCAGTACTTC. Its protein is CASSSRGREEETQYF. J is TRBJ2-5 and V is TRBV13; 8 bases are a match to TRBD1. The CDR3 is 15 amino acids. Germline V gene lookup returns CDR1 PRHDT and CDR2 FYEKMQ (reference sequence). After removal of 5 bases from V and 3 bases from J, the junction contained 8 bases not matched to a gene.

The chain has TRBV9 and TRBJ2-5; possibly TRBD2 for D (6 bases). The CDR3 extends over 14 amino acids. Germline CDR1 is SGDLS and CDR2 is YYNGEE. V lost 4 bases, J lost 2 bases, and 12 bases lay in between. The CDR3 DNA sequence: TGTGCCAGCAGCTTCGGGACTTCTCAAGAGACCCAGTACTTC. It translates to CASSFGTSQETQYF.

This chain uses TRBV6-1 with TRBJ2-7; 7 bases agree with TRBD1. V lost 4 bases to trimming and J lost 7 bases; unmatched junction nucleotides: 7. Germline V gene sequence: CDR1 MNHNS, CDR2 SASEGT. This CDR3 spans 13 amino acids. The chain's CDR3 is CASSVGTVGEQYF. The CDR3 nucleotides read TGTGCCAGCAGTGTCGGGACAGTCGGAGAGCAGTACTTC.

The rearrangement links TRBV5-4 to TRBJ2-1, with D perhaps TRBD1 (6 bases). The CDR3 contains 13 residues. V lost 2 bases and J 8 bases, leaving 11 bases between the germline ends. Germline V gives CDR1 SGHNT, CDR2 YYREEE (reference sequence). CDR3 sequence: CASSLNRVYEQFF. CDR3 sequence (DNA): TGTGCCAGCAGCTTAAACAGGGTCTATGAGCAGTTCTTC.